The 24 T cell receptor beta chains below were found in one sample sequenced in a study of cytomegalovirus exposure and HLA in healthy donors listed by TCRdb under 2017. Preparation of the library involved the immunoSEQ multiplex PCR assay. For the multiplex PCR, a mixture combining 60 forward primers for TCR Vbeta segments and 13 reverse primers for TCR Jbeta segments was used. In TCRdb, the immuneACCESS table is reduced to in-frame sequences with V and J assigned. These tables do not hold every clone; where another copy was compared, an unresolved V gene accounts for under half, and the others remain unexplained. The sample profile shows about 95,000 clones; 80% to 90% of them were found once. Of the sample, more than 3% is held by the ten largest clones. The sequenced sample consisted of PBMCs. Source of these receptors: a young man in good health and CMV-seropositive.

The chain couples TRBV28 to TRBJ1-5, with 9 positions matching TRBD1. Trimming cost V 6 bases and J 7 bases; bases outside gene matches: 7. The germline gives CDR1 MDHEN, CDR2 SYDVKM. This CDR3 has 14 residues. CDR3 DNA: TGTGCCAGCAGACACGGGACAGGGCACCAGCCCCAGCATTTT. This sequence encodes CASRHGTGHQPQHF. Filled out from reference TRBV28 and TRBJ1-5, the complete variable domain reads DVKVTQSSRYLVKRTGEKVFLECVQDMDHENMFWYRQDPGLGLRLIYFSYDVKMKEKGDIPEGYSVSREKKERFSLILESASTNQTSMYLCASRHGTGHQPQHFGDGTRLSIL.

This clone showed up just a few times. V usage is TRBV6-6 and J usage is TRBJ1-3; D gene unclear. Germline CDR1 reads MNHNY; CDR2 reads SVGAGI (reference sequence). Trimming pared 6 bases from V and 0 bases from J, leaving 12 bases between. This CDR3 comprises 15 residues. This chain's CDR3 is CASSLSSSSGNTIYF. CDR3 nucleotides: TGTGCCAGCAGCCTTTCGTCGTCCTCTGGAAACACCATATATTTT.

V is TRBV10-3 and J is TRBJ1-2, with TRBD1 matching 9 bases. After removal of 4 bases from V and 2 bases from J, the junction contained 8 bases not matched to a gene. Germline CDR1 is ENHRY and CDR2 is SYGVKD. The CDR3 sequence is 16 residues long. CDR3 sequence (DNA): TGTGCCATCAGTGCCTGGACAGGGGATTTAAACTATGGCTACACCTTC. Amino acid sequence: CAISAWTGDLNYGYTF.

The gene calls are TRBV7-2 and TRBJ2-5; 13 positions agree with TRBD2. The CDR3 is made up of 18 amino acids. Germline-derived CDR1 and CDR2 are SGHTA and FQGNSA. J lost 2 bases, V lost 1 base, and 7 bases had no gene match. The CDR3 DNA follows: TGTGCCAGCAGCTTAGAAGCACTAGCGGGAGGGCGGCAAGAGACCCAGTACTTC. Encoded protein: CASSLEALAGGRQETQYF.

The chain is built from TRBV6-4 and TRBJ2-1; 8 nucleotides agree with TRBD2. CDR1 MRHNA and CDR2 SNTAGT come from the germline V gene. V lost 4 bases, J lost 6 bases, and 8 bases stayed unmatched. The CDR3 has 15 amino acids. For the CDR3, the DNA is TGTGCCAGCAGTGTCCGGGAGGGTGGGGTCAATGAGCAGTTCTTC. Translation gives CASSVREGGVNEQFF.

The chain couples TRBV5-1 to TRBJ2-5, with 11 bases that match TRBD2. TRBJ2-7 explains the end of the DNA better; the J call may be wrong. This CDR3 comprises 14 residues. Germline CDR1 and CDR2: SGHRS and YFSETQ. CDR3 region: CASTPTSGTYEQYF. CDR3 DNA: TGCGCCAGCACCCCGACTAGCGGGACCTACGAGCAGTACTTC.

The CDR3 DNA reads as TGTGCCATCAGCGCCAACGACCTAGCGTCTAGCACAGATACGCAGTATTTT. Encoded protein: CAISANDLASSTDTQYF. The chain combines TRBV10-3 with TRBJ2-3, with D possibly being TRBD2 (6 bases). CDR3 length: 17 amino acids. The V gene's germline CDR1 is ENHRY and CDR2 SYGVKD. Trimming pared 6 bases from V and 0 bases from J, leaving 19 bases between.

A single count supports this clone. This sequence joins TRBV19 and TRBJ2-2; D is ambiguous. Trimming left V 5 bases short and J 1 base short, with 8 bases between. Germline CDR1 LNHDA, CDR2 SQIVND (reference sequence). The CDR3 consists of 14 residues. This CDR3 is CASSPQRNTGELFF. The CDR3 coding sequence is TGTGCCAGTAGTCCACAGAGGAACACCGGGGAGCTGTTTTTT.

The V call is TRBV11-2, the J call TRBJ1-1; D is undetermined. The V end was cut by 1 base, the J end by 2 bases, with 8 bases between. The germline V gene encodes CDR1 SGHAT and CDR2 FQNNGV. The CDR3 runs 14 residues. The CDR3 spells CASSLVAGNTEAFF. CDR3 in DNA: TGTGCCAGCAGCTTAGTGGCGGGAAACACTGAAGCTTTCTTT.

The V and J genes are TRBV10-3 and TRBJ2-7; D is possibly TRBD2 (6 bases). CDR3 length: 16 amino acids. Between the trimmed V and J ends, which lost 1 base and 2 bases, there was a span of 15 bases. Germline V gene lookup returns CDR1 ENHRY and CDR2 SYGVKD. The CDR3 sequence: CAISEYNSGGAYEQYF. In nucleotides, the CDR3 is TGTGCCATCAGTGAGTATAATAGCGGAGGGGCCTACGAGCAGTACTTC.

The rearrangement joins TRBV6-1 to TRBJ2-5; D is uncertain. The end of the DNA is better explained by TRBJ2-7, so the J call may be wrong. The CDR3 runs 13 residues. From germline, CDR1 is MNHNS and CDR2 SASEGT. CDR3 DNA: TGTGCCAGCAGTGAAGACAGTTTCTACGAGCAGTACTTC. Its protein is CASSEDSFYEQYF.

This clone was counted a single time. V and J are TRBV21-1 and TRBJ2-1; the D segment call TRBD2 is taken from the table without a DNA check. TRBV21-1 is termed a pseudogene. The CDR3 consists of 13 residues. CDR3 coding DNA: TGTGCCGTAGGGACTCGGCACTTCAATGAGCAGTTCTTC. It encodes CAVGTRHFNEQFF.

The chain carries TRBV7-8 and TRBJ2-1; maybe TRBD2 (6 bases). This CDR3 contains 15 residues. CDR1 is SGHVS, CDR2 FQNEAQ, per germline. V gave up 4 bases and J gave up 6 bases, with 16 bases separating them. The CDR3 protein is CASSSQRVQRNEQFF. DNA for the CDR3: TGTGCCAGCAGCTCGCAGCGGGTTCAACGCAATGAGCAGTTCTTC.

This chain joins TRBV7-6 and TRBJ2-4; D might be TRBD1 (5 bases). This CDR3 spans 18 amino acids. Germline lookup yields CDR1 SGHVS and CDR2 FNYEAQ. Trimming stripped 1 base from V and 3 bases from J, with 19 bases between. In DNA, the CDR3 is TGTGCCAGCAGCTTAGGCCCTGGACACACGATAGACAAAAACATTCAGTACTTC. It codes for CASSLGPGHTIDKNIQYF.

J is TRBJ2-5 and V is TRBV29-1, with 11 bases fitting TRBD1. The DNA end lines up better with TRBJ2-7; the J call may be wrong. This CDR3 region has 13 residues. From germline, CDR1 is SQVTM and CDR2 ANQGSEA. The CDR3 is CSVGQGGNYEQYF. The CDR3 DNA follows: TGCAGCGTGGGACAGGGGGGGAACTACGAGCAGTACTTC.

The V and J genes are TRBV28 and TRBJ2-7; D possibly corresponds to TRBD1 (6 bases). The CDR3 contains 16 residues. The V gene lost 5 bases and the J gene lost 3 bases, with 20 bases spanning the gap. Looked up from germline, CDR1 is MDHEN and CDR2 is SYDVKM. In DNA form, the CDR3 reads TGTGCCAGCAGTCGACAGGTTTCGACCCCCTTCTACGAGCAGTACTTC. Translating gives CASSRQVSTPFYEQYF.

V gene TRBV28 combines with J gene TRBJ1-6, with 7 bases that match TRBD1. CDR3 length: 16 amino acids. Trimming at V came to 3 bases and at J to 6 bases, leaving 8 bases not matched to a gene. Germline CDR1 reads MDHEN; CDR2 reads SYDVKM. The CDR3, as DNA: TGTGCCAGCAGTTTTTGGCCCGGGACAGTTAATTCACCCCTCCACTTT. This gives the protein CASSFWPGTVNSPLHF.

The chain recombines TRBV11-2 with TRBJ2-7; 11 bases are a match to TRBD2. The junction had 3 bases not matched to a gene; V was cut back by 8 bases and J by 6 bases. The germline V gene encodes CDR1 SGHAT and CDR2 FQNNGV. This CDR3 comprises 12 residues. Written as DNA, the CDR3 is TGTGCCAGCTATAGCGGGAGGGGCGAGCAGTACTTC. Its translation is CASYSGRGEQYF. The full variable domain, completed using reference TRBV11-2 and TRBJ2-7, is EAGVAQSPRYKIIEKRQSVAFWCNPISGHATLYWYQQILGQGPKLLIQFQNNGVVDDSQLPKDRFSAERLKGVDSTLKIQPAKLEDSAVYLCASYSGRGEQYFGPGTRLTVT.

This chain links TRBV7-9 with TRBJ2-5; TRBD2 agrees at 10 bases. V shed 1 base and J 6 bases; nucleotides not matched to a gene: 8. Per the germline V gene, CDR1 is SEHNR and CDR2 is FQNEAQ (reference sequence). The CDR3 extends over 16 amino acids. CDR3 residues: CASSLGAGGPIQTQYF. DNA for the CDR3: TGTGCCAGCAGCTTAGGAGCGGGAGGGCCCATACAGACCCAGTACTTC.

This clone was counted between two and nine times. The gene calls are TRBV10-3 and TRBJ2-7; 8 bases align to TRBD1. Germline V lookup: CDR1 ENHRY, CDR2 SYGVKD. J gave up 3 bases and V 9 bases, and 7 bases lay outside the gene matches. The CDR3 contains 13 residues. The CDR3 nucleotides are TGTGCCATGGGGACAGGCGATATCTACGAGCAGTACTTC. Protein sequence: CAMGTGDIYEQYF.

In its sample, this clone was seen once. The rearrangement links TRBV4-1 to TRBJ2-4; D perhaps matches TRBD1 (5 bases). The germline gives CDR1 MGHRA, CDR2 YSYEKL. V gave up 2 bases and J gave up 6 bases, with 14 bases separating them. The CDR3 loop spans 15 amino acids. The CDR3 DNA sequence: TGCGCCAGCAGCCAACCAGAAGCAAGGGGAAACATTCAGTACTTC. Translating it yields CASSQPEARGNIQYF.

The chain couples TRBV2 to TRBJ2-3; tentatively, D is TRBD1 (6 bases). CDR3 size: 13 residues. V lost 5 bases, J lost 3 bases, and 9 bases lay in between. Germline V gene data show CDR1 as SNHLY and CDR2 as FYNNEI. CDR3 sequence (DNA): TGTGCCAGCAGTACAGGGATAACAGATACGCAGTATTTT. This translates into CASSTGITDTQYF.

The chain recombines TRBV5-6 with TRBJ2-5, with 7 positions matching TRBD1. The CDR3 consists of 13 residues. Germline V gives CDR1 SGHDT, CDR2 YYEEEE. The junction had 0 bases not matched to a gene; V was cut back by 0 bases and J by 4 bases. The CDR3 DNA is TGTGCCAGCAGCTTGGGACAGGGAGAGACCCAGTACTTC. As protein: CASSLGQGETQYF.

V usage is TRBV2 and J usage is TRBJ1-5; 9 nucleotides align to TRBD1. After removal of 6 bases from V and 1 base from J, the junction contained 4 bases not matched to a gene. The CDR3 consists of 15 residues. The germline V gene has CDR1 SNHLY and CDR2 FYNNEI. The CDR3 loop is CASRTGGTSNQPQHF. The CDR3 DNA is TGTGCCAGCAGGACAGGGGGTACGAGCAATCAGCCCCAGCATTTT.